What follows are 11 T cell receptor beta chains derived from one specimen sequenced in a study of shared clonotypes between healthy human individuals. Measured with immunoSEQ multiplex PCR; TCRdb has only the in-frame clones, and not every one. The sample yields about 470,000 clones, roughly three quarters seen once. The sample was PBMCs. These receptors were taken from a woman aged 40 to 50 in good health. Some clones in this sample may be carry-over from other donors' samples.

This clone was seen only a few times. The chain combines TRBV20-1 with TRBJ2-5; D call uncertain. V was pared by 0 bases and J by 5 bases, with 4 bases between. Germline values: CDR1 DFQATT, CDR2 SNEGSKA (reference sequence). This CDR3 region has 11 residues. DNA for the CDR3: TGCAGTGCTAGAGATTGGGAGACCCAGTACTTC. Its translation is CSARDWETQYF.

In its sample, this clone was seen a few times. DNA for the CDR3: TGTGCCAGCAGCTTCATGTTAGGGGACGAGCAGTACTTC. Amino acids: CASSFMLGDEQYF. This chain links TRBV7-9 with TRBJ2-7, with TRBD1 as a possible D gene (5 bases). Germline V CDR1 and CDR2: SEHNR, FQNEAQ (reference sequence). Trimming took off 3 bases at V and 5 bases at J, with 11 bases between the two ends. CDR3 length: 13 residues.

The chain couples TRBV7-9 to TRBJ2-7, with TRBD2 identical over 9 bases. V gave up 1 base and J gave up 2 bases; unmatched junction bases: 3. The CDR3 contains 15 residues. CDR1 and CDR2 from the germline V gene are SEHNR and FQNEAQ (reference sequence). In DNA, the CDR3 is TGTGCCAGCAGCTTAGTTAGCGGGAGTCCCTACGAGCAGTACTTC. Its translation: CASSLVSGSPYEQYF. Together with reference TRBV7-9 and TRBJ2-7, the CDR3 gives the full variable domain: DTGVSQNPRHKITKRGQNVTFRCDPISEHNRLYWYRQTLGQGPEFLTYFQNEAQLEKSRLLSDRFSAERPKGSFSTLEIQRTEQGDSAMYLCASSLVSGSPYEQYFGPGTRLTVT.

The chain's CDR3 is CASSVSVGTVDTQYF. The CDR3 nucleotides read TGTGCCAGCAGCGTATCCGTTGGGACTGTAGATACGCAGTATTTT. This chain joins TRBV9 and TRBJ2-3; the D gene is possibly TRBD2 (6 bases). Germline values: CDR1 SGDLS, CDR2 YYNGEE. This CDR3 region has 15 residues. The V and J ends lost 1 base and 5 bases respectively, with 14 bases between them. The full variable domain, in which reference TRBV9 and TRBJ2-3 provide the parts outside the CDR3, is DSGVTQTPKHLITATGQRVTLRCSPRSGDLSVYWYQQSLDQGLQFLIQYYNGEERAKGNILERFSAQQFPDLHSELNLSSLELGDSALYFCASSVSVGTVDTQYFGPGTRLTVL.

This chain joins TRBV5-6 and TRBJ2-3; unclear D gene. The CDR3 loop spans 11 amino acids. Germline V gene data show CDR1 as SGHDT and CDR2 as YYEEEE. The V gene lost 5 bases and the J gene lost 1 base, with 2 bases spanning the gap. CDR3 sequence reads: CASSRTDTQYF. In DNA form, the CDR3 reads TGTGCCAGCAGTCGCACAGATACGCAGTATTTT.

The rearrangement links TRBV30 to TRBJ1-1, with D perhaps matching TRBD1 (5 bases). The CDR3 contains 15 residues. CDR1 and CDR2 from the germline V gene are GTSNPN and SVGIG (reference sequence). The V and J ends lost 0 bases and 0 bases respectively, with 11 bases between them. The CDR3, as DNA: TGTGCCTGGAGTGTACTGAGGGACCTGAACACTGAAGCTTTCTTT. This gives the protein CAWSVLRDLNTEAFF.

The rearrangement links TRBV28 to TRBJ2-3, with TRBD2 as a possible D gene (5 bases). The CDR3 covers 15 residues. Looked up from germline, CDR1 is MDHEN and CDR2 is SYDVKM. Trimming took 5 bases from V and 4 from J, leaving 16 bases between them. The CDR3 DNA reads as TGTGCCAGCAGTCCGCCGGGTTTTAGCGCAGATACGCAGTATTTT. Its protein is CASSPPGFSADTQYF.

The chain uses TRBV21-1 and TRBJ2-7; the table's D call TRBD1 went unverified against the DNA. TRBV21-1 is a known pseudogene. The CDR3 extends over 21 amino acids. The CDR3 spells CASSKGPQHGQGFTSCYEQYF. The CDR3 nucleotides are TGTGCCAGCAGCAAGGGCCCCCAGCATGGACAGGGATTCACCTCCTGCTACGAGCAGTACTTC.

V and J are TRBV28 and TRBJ2-1; D possibly corresponds to TRBD1 (5 bases). CDR1 MDHEN and CDR2 SYDVKM come from the germline V gene. There are 17 residues in the CDR3. V was cut by 7 bases and J by 4 bases, with 23 bases left in between. CDR3 residues: CASKKTVLRRIYNEQFF. The CDR3 DNA reads as TGTGCCAGCAAAAAGACAGTCCTGCGTAGAATATACAATGAGCAGTTCTTC.

The chain uses TRBV30 and TRBJ2-5; D is uncertain. The J call is uncertain, as TRBJ2-7 better fits the DNA end. CDR3 length: 14 residues. The germline V gene encodes CDR1 GTSNPN and CDR2 SVGIG (reference sequence). CDR3 DNA sequence: TGTGCCTGGAGCGATGGTGATACCCGGAACGAGCAGTACTTC. It specifies CAWSDGDTRNEQYF.

The rearrangement links TRBV5-1 to TRBJ2-1, with no clear D. V shed 4 bases and J shed 5 bases, with 13 bases lying between them. This CDR3 region has 14 residues. Germline loops: CDR1 SGHRS, CDR2 YFSETQ. This CDR3 is CASSPTTGNNEQFF. The CDR3 DNA follows: TGCGCCAGCAGCCCCACCACTGGGAACAATGAGCAGTTCTTC.